This TCR beta chain was captured by sequencing in a study of blood T cell repertoires in COVID-19. Clones were sequenced by immunoSEQ multiplex PCR, and TCRdb holds only the in-frame ones, with some missing. The sample comprises 200,000 to 250,000 clones, 75% to 95% of which are singletons, and approximately 2% rests with the top ten. Germline V lookup: CDR1 SEHNR, CDR2 FQNEAQ (reference sequence). J lost 1 base, V lost 4 bases, and 3 bases had no gene match. This CDR3 contains 15 residues. This TCR derives from a woman between 18 and 29 years old who had recovered from COVID-19. Material: PBMCs or T cells enriched from blood (not recorded which). The genes are TRBV7-9 and TRBJ2-1, with TRBD2 matching 8 bases. The chain's CDR3 is CASSSSGGSYNEQFF. CDR3 DNA sequence: TGTGCCAGCAGCTCGAGCGGGGGTTCCTACAATGAGCAGTTCTTC. The whole variable domain, filled in from reference TRBV7-9 and TRBJ2-1, reads DTGVSQNPRHKITKRGQNVTFRCDPISEHNRLYWYRQTLGQGPEFLTYFQNEAQLEKSRLLSDRFSAERPKGSFSTLEIQRTEQGDSAMYLCASSSSGGSYNEQFFGPGTRLTVL.